Sequencing of this T cell receptor (beta chain) was carried out in a study of T-cell reconstitution after alpha-beta-depleted transplantation in children. Preparation of the TCRbeta library involved a method that used unique molecular identifiers. Each CDR3 protein gets one entry after TCRdb re-called the PCR reads with MiXCR. The repertoire holds 280,000 or so distinct CDR3 sequences, with around 10% as singletons. Trimming took 7 bases from V and 2 from J; bases not matched to a gene: 10. CDR1 and CDR2 from the germline V gene are SQVTM and ANQGSEA. This CDR3 is built from 14 residues. This clonotype has a count of ten or more.

The chain uses TRBV29-1 and TRBJ2-7; TRBD2 matches at 8 bases. Sequenced here: peripheral blood, sampled 180 days after TCRalphabeta/CD19-depleted stem cell transplant. The receptor's source is a male patient under 10 years old who had a stem cell transplant for chronic granulomatous disease, so the T cells may come from the graft donor. CDR3 coding DNA: TGCAGCGCAGGAGGGGCGGGAGGTACCTACGAGCAGTACTTC. Its protein is CSAGGAGGTYEQYF.